Shown below are 28 T cell receptor beta chains from a single sample sequenced in a study of graft-versus-host responses after intestinal transplantation. Responder cells labeled with CFSE (about 200,000) were co-plated with irradiated stimulator cells labeled with violet dye (about 200,000). Libraries were prepared by immunoSEQ multiplex PCR; TCRdb keeps only in-frame clonotypes and omits some of them. This table has about 12,000 clones, about 30% appearing once. Sequenced here: alloreactive CD8+ T cells from a mixed lymphocyte reaction culture, sampled before intestinal transplant. Subset in this sample: CFSE-low proliferating T cells sorted from roughly 6-day pre-transplant mixed lymphocyte reaction (GvH or HvG direction). These receptors were obtained from a human patient who received an intestinal transplant.

The sample holds a few counts of this clone. The genes are TRBV19 and TRBJ2-1; 10 bases map to TRBD1. Germline V gene lookup returns CDR1 LNHDA and CDR2 SQIVND (reference sequence). The ends lost 8 bases at V and 2 bases at J; junction bases unmatched: 3. The CDR3 sequence is 14 residues long. The DNA for the CDR3 is TGTGCCAGTTCCGGGACAGGGGCCTACAATGAGCAGTTCTTC. Its translation is CASSGTGAYNEQFF.

This clone was counted a few times. The rearrangement links TRBV11-3 to TRBJ2-1; no clear D gene. From germline, CDR1 is SGHNT and CDR2 YENEEA. The CDR3 length is 13 residues. V was shortened by 1 base and J by 4 bases, with 5 bases between the two germline ends. DNA of the CDR3: TGTGCCAGCAGCTTAGCTCCGTACAATGAGCAGTTCTTC. Protein product: CASSLAPYNEQFF.

In its sample, this clone ranks as medium-sized. This rearrangement joins TRBV9 to TRBJ2-3, with TRBD2 matching 8 bases. The CDR3 has 15 amino acids. The V gene's germline CDR1 is SGDLS and CDR2 YYNGEE. Unmatched junction bases numbered 5, after V lost 5 bases and J lost 0 bases. As DNA, the CDR3 is TGTGCCAGCAGGCATAGCGGGGCTAGCACAGATACGCAGTATTTT. Amino acids: CASRHSGASTDTQYF. Variable domain in full (rest from reference TRBV9 and TRBJ2-3): DSGVTQTPKHLITATGQRVTLRCSPRSGDLSVYWYQQSLDQGLQFLIQYYNGEERAKGNILERFSAQQFPDLHSELNLSSLELGDSALYFCASRHSGASTDTQYFGPGTRLTVL.

Only a few counts were recorded for this clone. CDR3 DNA sequence: TGCGCCAGCAGCCAAGAATCCTTCAGCTCTGGAAACACCATATATTTT. It is translated as CASSQESFSSGNTIYF. The rearrangement joins TRBV4-1 to TRBJ1-3; no reliable D call. CDR1 is MGHRA and CDR2 is YSYEKL in the germline V gene. This CDR3 has 16 amino acids. The V gene lost 0 bases and the J gene lost 0 bases, with 9 bases spanning the gap.

The J gene is TRBJ1-1, the V gene TRBV5-5; 12 bases line up with TRBD1. The V segment lost 1 base and the J segment 4 bases; nucleotides outside the gene matches: 5. Germline CDR1 reads SGHKS; CDR2 reads YYEKEE (reference sequence). The CDR3 loop spans 16 amino acids. CDR3 region: CASSLRDRGPGTEAFF. CDR3 coding DNA: TGTGCCAGCAGCTTGAGGGACAGGGGGCCAGGCACTGAAGCTTTCTTT.

The chain is built from TRBV7-9 and TRBJ2-7, with D possibly being TRBD1 (5 bases). The ends were cut back, 1 base at V and 3 bases at J, with 10 bases in the middle. Germline V lookup: CDR1 SEHNR, CDR2 FQNEAQ (reference sequence). CDR3 length: 14 amino acids. The CDR3 loop is CASSLEDTDYEQYF. In DNA form, the CDR3 reads TGTGCCAGCAGCTTAGAGGACACCGACTACGAGCAGTACTTC. Drawing the rest from reference TRBV7-9 and TRBJ2-7, the complete variable domain is DTGVSQNPRHKITKRGQNVTFRCDPISEHNRLYWYRQTLGQGPEFLTYFQNEAQLEKSRLLSDRFSAERPKGSFSTLEIQRTEQGDSAMYLCASSLEDTDYEQYFGPGTRLTVT.

The chain links TRBV4-1 to TRBJ2-7, with a tentative D call TRBD1 (6 bases). Germline loops: CDR1 MGHRA, CDR2 YSYEKL. This CDR3 contains 15 residues. Trimming shortened V by 1 base and J by 0 bases, and 10 bases separated the two germline ends. The CDR3 region has the DNA TGCGCCAGCAGCCAAGTGTCAGGGGCCTCCTACGAGCAGTACTTC. This encodes CASSQVSGASYEQYF.

The chain recombines TRBV13 with TRBJ2-2, with D possibly matching TRBD1 (5 bases). This CDR3 comprises 15 residues. V lost 2 bases and J lost 1, with 8 bases in between. Germline V lookup: CDR1 PRHDT, CDR2 FYEKMQ (reference sequence). CDR3 nucleotide sequence: TGTGCCAGCAGCTTAATCCAGGGGAACACCGGGGAGCTGTTTTTT. The encoded protein is CASSLIQGNTGELFF. Looking up the rest from reference TRBV13 and TRBJ2-2 gives the full variable domain: AAGVIQSPRHLIKEKRETATLKCYPIPRHDTVYWYQQGPGQDPQFLISFYEKMQSDKGSIPDRFSAQQFSDYHSELNMSSLELGDSALYFCASSLIQGNTGELFFGEGSRLTVL.

The J gene is TRBJ2-7, the V gene TRBV6-5; maybe TRBD1 (5 bases). This CDR3 contains 15 residues. The V end was cut by 2 bases, the J end by 3 bases, with 14 bases between. From germline, CDR1 is MNHEY and CDR2 SVGAGI. Here the CDR3 DNA reads TGTGCCAGCAGTTACCTACCTCGGACATTCTACGAGCAGTACTTC. Protein: CASSYLPRTFYEQYF.

This clone is medium-sized by share. The rearrangement links TRBV9 to TRBJ1-5; tentatively, D is TRBD1 (5 bases). V lost 4 bases, J lost 2 bases, and 13 bases lay in between. This CDR3 has 15 amino acids. The germline V gene encodes CDR1 SGDLS and CDR2 YYNGEE. The CDR3 DNA follows: TGTGCCAGCAGCCCTCGGGGCCTGGGCAATCAGCCCCAGCATTTT. This codes for CASSPRGLGNQPQHF. Full variable domain (rest looked up from reference TRBV9 and TRBJ1-5): DSGVTQTPKHLITATGQRVTLRCSPRSGDLSVYWYQQSLDQGLQFLIQYYNGEERAKGNILERFSAQQFPDLHSELNLSSLELGDSALYFCASSPRGLGNQPQHFGDGTRLSIL.

The rearrangement links TRBV27 to TRBJ2-7; the match to TRBD2 covers 7 bases. The V gene end was trimmed by 0 bases and the J gene end by 3 bases; junction bases not matched to a gene: 5. Germline loops: CDR1 MNHEY, CDR2 SMNVEV (reference sequence). This CDR3 contains 15 residues. The CDR3 DNA follows: TGTGCCAGCAGTTTATCCGGGGGAGGGAACTACGAGCAGTACTTC. Its protein is CASSLSGGGNYEQYF.

The CDR3 DNA sequence: TGTGCCAGCAGCGTAGATGGCGGGAGGAGCTCCTACGAGCAGTACTTC. Its protein product is CASSVDGGRSSYEQYF. The chain is built from TRBV4-2 and TRBJ2-7, with TRBD2 matching over 8 bases. The CDR3 loop spans 16 amino acids. After removal of 5 bases from V and 0 bases from J, the junction contained 9 bases not matched to a gene. Germline V gene lookup returns CDR1 LGHNA and CDR2 YNFKEQ.

The V call is TRBV5-4, the J call TRBJ2-7; TRBD2 aligns across 8 bases. CDR3 length equals 15 residues. CDR1 SGHNT and CDR2 YYREEE come from the germline V gene (reference sequence). V lost 4 bases, J lost 3 bases, and 9 bases stayed unmatched. The CDR3 here is CASSPSGPGYYEQYF. The CDR3 DNA reads TGTGCCAGCAGCCCTAGCGGGCCGGGCTACTACGAGCAGTACTTC.

Only a few counts were recorded for this clone. This chain uses TRBV10-3 with TRBJ2-1; D is unresolved. The CDR3 is 14 residues long. Germline V gene sequence: CDR1 ENHRY, CDR2 SYGVKD. V lost 6 bases and J 0 bases, leaving 9 bases between the germline ends. CDR3 sequence reads: CAIRVGSSYNEQFF. CDR3 nucleotide sequence: TGTGCCATCAGGGTGGGAAGCTCCTACAATGAGCAGTTCTTC.

This clone was observed a few times. This rearrangement joins TRBV5-7 to TRBJ2-7; D might be TRBD2 (6 bases). TRBV5-7 is sorted into the ORF group, with uncertain function. Trimming left V 4 bases short and J 4 bases short, with 18 bases between. The CDR3 covers 15 residues. CDR3 loop: CASSPEEGWGYEQYF. As DNA, the CDR3 is TGTGCCAGCAGCCCAGAGGAGGGCTGGGGATACGAGCAGTACTTC.

J is TRBJ2-1 and V is TRBV7-8, with D perhaps assigned TRBD1 or TRBD2 (6 bases each). Trimming removed 9 bases from V and 1 base from J, with 16 bases in between. The CDR3 length is 15 residues. Germline V gene data show CDR1 as SGHVS and CDR2 as FQNEAQ. For the CDR3, the DNA is TGTGCCAGGAGAGGGGGGAGGCGTTCCTACAATGAGCAGTTCTTC. Translating it yields CARRGGRRSYNEQFF.

This clone was seen only a few times. CDR3: CASSQVASNEQFF. The CDR3 DNA reads TGCGCCAGCAGCCAAGTAGCTAGCAATGAGCAGTTCTTC. This chain links TRBV4-1 with TRBJ2-1; D call uncertain. There are 13 residues in the CDR3. The germline V gene has CDR1 MGHRA and CDR2 YSYEKL. V lost 1 base and J lost 6, with 7 bases in between.

This rearrangement joins TRBV7-9 to TRBJ2-7; TRBD1 might be the D (6 bases). In germline, CDR1 is SEHNR, CDR2 FQNEAQ (reference sequence). Trimming stripped 2 bases from V and 2 bases from J, with 10 bases between. The CDR3 contains 14 residues. The CDR3 DNA reads TGTGCCAGCAGCTTATCTCAGGGGACCTACGAGCAGTACTTC. Translating it yields CASSLSQGTYEQYF.

A few counts support this clone. CDR3: CASSQGRVANYGYTF. The CDR3, as DNA: TGTGCCAGCAGCCAAGGAAGGGTGGCTAACTATGGCTACACCTTC. This chain uses TRBV4-2 with TRBJ1-2; no clear D. The CDR3 runs to 15 residues. With 1 base removed from V and 0 bases from J, the gap between germline ends came to 9 bases. CDR1 LGHNA and CDR2 YNFKEQ come from the germline V gene.

The V and J genes are TRBV7-6 and TRBJ2-1, with 11 bases that match TRBD2. Trimming at V came to 4 bases and at J to 4 bases, leaving 3 bases not matched to a gene. Germline V gene lookup returns CDR1 SGHVS and CDR2 FNYEAQ. This CDR3 contains 15 residues. CDR3 amino acids: CASSSGTSGYNEQFF. CDR3 coding DNA: TGTGCCAGCAGCTCAGGGACTAGCGGTTACAATGAGCAGTTCTTC.

This clone came up a few times. The gene calls are TRBV10-2 and TRBJ2-5, with 7 bases aligning to TRBD1. CDR1 WSHSY and CDR2 SAAADI come from the germline V gene. J was trimmed by 3 bases and V by 3 bases; bases with no gene match: 4. The CDR3 loop spans 14 amino acids. The CDR3 bases are TGCGCCAGCAGTGATATTCAGGGGGAAGAGACCCAGTACTTC. Protein: CASSDIQGEETQYF.

The chain joins TRBV6-1 to TRBJ1-2; D is ambiguous. Germline loops: CDR1 MNHNS, CDR2 SASEGT. Trimming removed 4 bases from V and 4 bases from J, with 10 bases in between. The CDR3 totals 13 residues. CDR3 bases: TGTGCCAGCAGTGTGGGCAGGACCTATGGCTACACCTTC. Its protein product is CASSVGRTYGYTF.

About this clone: One junction end disagrees with the germline gene, perhaps due to a read error. This CDR3 reads CVSSYSRGTYEQYF. The CDR3 DNA reads TGTGTCAGCAGTTACTCGAGGGGAACCTACGAGCAGTACTTC. This sequence joins TRBV6-6 and TRBJ2-7; D is possibly TRBD1 or TRBD2 (5 bases each). CDR1 and CDR2 (germline): MNHNY, SVGAGI (reference sequence). The CDR3 loop spans 14 amino acids.

This clone was found a few times. The chain carries TRBV4-1 and TRBJ2-1; a possible D gene is TRBD2 (5 bases). The CDR3 covers 13 residues. Germline CDR1 is MGHRA and CDR2 is YSYEKL. V dropped 1 base and J dropped 14 bases, with 15 bases sitting between them. The CDR3 sequence: CASSQGGWPGEFF. DNA of the CDR3: TGCGCCAGCAGCCAAGGTGGTTGGCCCGGGGAGTTCTTC.

The chain carries TRBV19 and TRBJ2-7; perhaps TRBD1 as D (6 bases). V was pared by 5 bases and J by 6 bases, with 14 bases between. The CDR3 extends over 13 amino acids. Germline V gene data show CDR1 as LNHDA and CDR2 as SQIVND (reference sequence). As DNA, the CDR3 is TGTGCCAGTAGTGGCAGGGGCGGTATCGAGCAGTACTTC. Its translation: CASSGRGGIEQYF.

V gene TRBV5-1 combines with J gene TRBJ2-1, with 8 bases lining up with TRBD2. V was pared by 5 bases and J by 4 bases, with 8 bases of the junction left unmatched. CDR3 length equals 15 residues. Germline CDR1 reads SGHRS; CDR2 reads YFSETQ. Here the CDR3 reads CASSQAGEGYNEQFF. CDR3 coding DNA: TGCGCCAGCAGTCAAGCGGGAGAGGGATACAATGAGCAGTTCTTC.

The rearrangement uses TRBV7-8 and TRBJ2-3; D not certain. V lost 1 base to trimming and J lost 7 bases, with 18 bases between them. This CDR3 is 16 amino acids long. The germline V gene encodes CDR1 SGHVS and CDR2 FQNEAQ. The CDR3 nucleotides are TGTGCCAGCAGCTTAGGCCCCCCAATGGGTAGAAATACGCAGTATTTT. Its translation is CASSLGPPMGRNTQYF.

V and J are TRBV2 and TRBJ1-1, with 7 nucleotides matching TRBD1. The CDR3 has 15 amino acids. CDR1 is SNHLY and CDR2 is FYNNEI in the germline V gene. Losses at the gene ends were 3 bases for V and 3 bases for J; bases not matched to a gene: 7. CDR3 protein: CASSDNRGLDTEAFF. CDR3 DNA sequence: TGTGCCAGCAGTGATAACAGGGGCTTGGACACTGAAGCTTTCTTT.